The present TCR beta chain was sequenced within a study of cytomegalovirus exposure and HLA in healthy donors. Study-wide points: The study labeled under 200 TCR beta chains cytomegalovirus-associated.

Regarding this clone: Its specificity is unknown.

Use of 60 Vbeta and 13 Jbeta primers characterized the PCR. Profiling relied on immunoSEQ multiplex PCR, and the TCRdb table lists in-frame clones only, not all of them. In the table there are under 150,000 clones, about two thirds of which are singletons. Germline CDR1 PRHDT, CDR2 FYEKMQ (reference sequence). The CDR3 length is 15 residues. V shed 5 bases and J shed 3 bases, with 16 bases lying between them. Nominally healthy donors provided the samples, though records likely missed some immune exposures. The V gene is TRBV13, the J gene TRBJ1-2, with a possible D match to TRBD1 (6 bases). The TCR sequence derives from a man between 45 and 60 years old in good health and CMV-seropositive. Source material: PBMCs. The CDR3 nucleotides read TGTGCCAGCAGCGCGAGCGGGGGGCGTTACTATGGCTACACCTTC. Amino acids: CASSASGGRYYGYTF.